The 20 T cell receptor beta chains presented below share a single source sample, sequenced in a study of HIV-infected children after antiretroviral therapy interruption. A 3' RACE protocol on RNA, with unique molecular identifiers, produced the TCR library. TCRdb passed the 3' RACE reads through MiXCR, listing each CDR3 protein once. The sample has approximately 96,000 distinct CDR3 sequences; 6.9% are singletons. Treatment of the sample: PENTA 11 planned treatment interruption arm or continuous ART arm. The sequences come from CD45RA+ CD4+ T cells from PBMCs, pooled from several time points, collected from a donor given antiretroviral therapy, either interrupted or continuous. Sample subset: naive CD4+ CD45RA+ CD45RO- T cells. The receptors here all came from a pool of human donors with HIV.

This clonotype was detected ten times or more. The genes are TRBV5-1 and TRBJ1-6, with D unresolved. V shed 0 bases and J shed 7 bases, with 14 bases lying between them. Germline V gene sequence: CDR1 SGHRS, CDR2 YFSETQ. This CDR3 is 16 amino acids long. The CDR3, as DNA: TGCGCCAGCAGCTTGGAACCTCAAAGAGGGAATTCACCCCTCCACTTT. Encoded protein: CASSLEPQRGNSPLHF.

This clonotype was seen at least ten times. The chain joins TRBV19 to TRBJ2-7; a possible D gene is TRBD1 (5 bases). The V end was cut by 4 bases, the J end by 2 bases, with 9 bases between. CDR1 and CDR2 from the germline V gene are LNHDA and SQIVND (reference sequence). The CDR3 spans 13 residues. The CDR3 DNA sequence: TGTGCCAGTAGTAATCCAGGGACCTACGAGCAGTACTTC. Translation: CASSNPGTYEQYF.

This clonotype has a count of ten or more. V and J are TRBV19 and TRBJ1-1; D might be TRBD1 (5 bases). CDR3 length: 14 amino acids. V was cut by 9 bases and J by 4 bases, with 18 bases left in between. Germline V gene sequence: CDR1 LNHDA, CDR2 SQIVND (reference sequence). CDR3 nucleotides: TGTGCCAGCCGCCCAGGACAAATTGGCACTGAAGCTTTCTTT. Protein sequence: CASRPGQIGTEAFF.

This clonotype was detected ten times or more. The chain recombines TRBV4-1 with TRBJ1-3; 7 nucleotides line up with TRBD1. Trimming took 1 base from V and 3 from J; bases not matched to a gene: 15. The length of the CDR3 is 19 residues. Germline CDR1 and CDR2: MGHRA and YSYEKL. The CDR3 protein is CASSQVFVLGQGDGNTIYF. CDR3 in DNA: TGCGCCAGCAGCCAAGTATTCGTGTTGGGCCAGGGGGATGGAAACACCATATATTTT.

This clonotype was recorded many times. V gene TRBV7-2 combines with J gene TRBJ2-3; a weak D match, TRBD1 (7 bases). V was cut by 5 bases and J by 4 bases, with 10 bases left in between. Germline CDR1 reads SGHTA; CDR2 reads FQGNSA. CDR3 length: 13 amino acids. The CDR3 DNA reads TGTGCCAGCAGCCCAGGGGGGTCAGATACGCAGTATTTT. This translates into CASSPGGSDTQYF. Drawing the rest from reference TRBV7-2 and TRBJ2-3, the complete variable domain is GAGVSQSPSNKVTEKGKDVELRCDPISGHTALYWYRQSLGQGLEFLIYFQGNSAPDKSGLPSDRFSAERTGGSVSTLTIQRTQQEDSAVYLCASSPGGSDTQYFGPGTRLTVL.

This chain links TRBV11-2 with TRBJ2-1; D possibly corresponds to TRBD2 (6 bases). The CDR3 sequence is 15 residues long. Germline-derived CDR1 and CDR2 are SGHAT and FQNNGV. The V gene lost 8 bases and the J gene lost 0 bases, with 14 bases spanning the gap. CDR3 in amino acids: CASLEGQSSYNEQFF. The CDR3, as DNA: TGTGCCAGCTTGGAGGGCCAGAGCTCCTACAATGAGCAGTTCTTC.

The V call is TRBV27, the J call TRBJ2-7, with TRBD2 matching 10 bases. Trimming cost V 5 bases and J 0 bases; bases outside gene matches: 16. Germline-derived CDR1 and CDR2 are MNHEY and SMNVEV (reference sequence). The CDR3 has 19 amino acids. Written as DNA, the CDR3 is TGTGCCAGCAGTCACCGCAAAACGGGACTAGCGAGAAGCTCCTACGAGCAGTACTTC. As protein: CASSHRKTGLARSSYEQYF.

There are many counts of this clonotype. The V and J genes are TRBV19 and TRBJ2-3, with D maybe TRBD1 (6 bases). V gave up 5 bases and J gave up 0 bases, with 15 bases separating them. Germline values: CDR1 LNHDA, CDR2 SQIVND (reference sequence). The CDR3 runs to 16 residues. The CDR3 region is CASSLQGRISTDTQYF. The CDR3, as DNA: TGTGCCAGTAGTTTACAGGGAAGAATAAGCACAGATACGCAGTATTTT.

This clonotype was detected many times. The V call is TRBV20-1, the J call TRBJ2-3; D may match TRBD1 or TRBD2 (6 bases each). The V gene's germline CDR1 is DFQATT and CDR2 SNEGSKA (reference sequence). CDR3 size: 14 residues. Trimming took 7 bases from V and 3 from J, leaving 17 bases between them. CDR3 DNA: TGCAGTGTCTCGTCTAGGAGGGGGACAGATACGCAGTATTTT. This codes for CSVSSRRGTDTQYF.

This clonotype was picked up many times. The chain has TRBV12-3 or TRBV12-4 and TRBJ2-3, with 7 bases fitting TRBD1. The trim removed 5 bases at V and 5 bases at J, leaving 7 bases unmatched. The CDR3 has 14 residues. CDR3 sequence reads: CASSPHRQGDTQYF. CDR3 bases: TGTGCCAGCAGTCCCCACCGACAGGGAGATACGCAGTATTTT.

This clonotype was seen a handful of times. The chain employs TRBV24-1 and TRBJ1-1; 9 bases align to TRBD1. Germline V gives CDR1 KGHDR, CDR2 SFDVKD. The J segment lost 1 base and the V segment lost 9 bases, leaving 2 bases of the junction unmatched. CDR3 length: 13 amino acids. The DNA of the CDR3 is TGTGCCACCGGGACAGGGCCGAACACTGAAGCTTTCTTT. Translation: CATGTGPNTEAFF.

This clonotype was detected a few times. The chain couples TRBV10-1 to TRBJ2-1, with D tentatively TRBD1 or TRBD2 (6 bases each). Germline V gene lookup returns CDR1 WNHNN and CDR2 SYGVQD (reference sequence). V shed 4 bases and J shed 9 bases, with 16 bases lying between them. CDR3 length: 14 amino acids. The CDR3 spells CASSGWGAEGEQFF. DNA for the CDR3: TGCGCCAGCAGTGGTTGGGGGGCGGAGGGTGAGCAGTTCTTC.

This chain links TRBV7-9 with TRBJ2-7; D is possibly TRBD1 (6 bases). V was shortened by 5 bases and J by 7 bases, with 15 bases between the two germline ends. The germline CDR1 and CDR2 sequences are SEHNR and FQNEAQ (reference sequence). The CDR3 contains 13 residues. The CDR3 DNA is TGTGCCAGCAGCCTACAGGGTACCTGGGAGCAGTACTTC. Translating gives CASSLQGTWEQYF.

The table lists this clonotype with a few counts. The chain joins TRBV12-3 or TRBV12-4 to TRBJ1-1; D is undetermined. The CDR3 runs to 14 residues. V lost 1 base to trimming and J lost 1 base, with 7 bases between them. CDR3: CASSLGEGNTEAFF. The CDR3 bases are TGTGCCAGCAGTTTAGGGGAAGGGAACACTGAAGCTTTCTTT.

The sample holds many counts of this clonotype. The V gene is TRBV3-1, the J gene TRBJ2-7; D gene uncertain. CDR1 is LGHDT and CDR2 is YNNKEL in the germline V gene (reference sequence). The V gene lost 1 base and the J gene lost 1 base, with 8 bases spanning the gap. This CDR3 has 14 amino acids. CDR3: CASSQVPQSYEQYF. CDR3 bases: TGTGCCAGCAGCCAAGTCCCCCAGTCCTACGAGCAGTACTTC.

This clonotype was detected ten times or more. J is TRBJ1-2 and V is TRBV7-9; 9 bases are a match to TRBD1. This CDR3 is 14 amino acids long. CDR1 SEHNR and CDR2 FQNEAQ come from the germline V gene (reference sequence). With 4 bases clipped from V and 8 bases from J, the junction kept 8 bases outside the gene matches. CDR3 coding DNA: TGTGCCAGCAGCTCGGGGACAGGGAGCGAAGGCTACACCTTC. Its translation is CASSSGTGSEGYTF.

The chain has TRBV2 and TRBJ2-7; D possibly matches TRBD1 or TRBD2 (5 bases each). The CDR3 is 14 amino acids. The ends were cut back, 7 bases at V and 2 bases at J, with 15 bases in the middle. Germline V gene lookup returns CDR1 SNHLY and CDR2 FYNNEI. CDR3 DNA: TGTGCCAGCATCGGGCTGGGGGAGACCTACGAGCAGTACTTC. Amino acid sequence: CASIGLGETYEQYF.

The rearrangement uses TRBV27 and TRBJ2-7; D tentatively fits TRBD1 or TRBD2 (5 bases each). Germline CDR1 reads MNHEY; CDR2 reads SMNVEV (reference sequence). The ends were cut back, 5 bases at V and 3 bases at J, with 14 bases in the middle. This CDR3 region has 14 residues. Here the CDR3 reads CASSTSRGFYEQYF. CDR3 DNA: TGTGCCAGCAGTACCTCACGGGGCTTCTACGAGCAGTACTTC.

At least ten counts were recorded for this clonotype. V is TRBV2 and J is TRBJ1-5; 8 nucleotides agree with TRBD1. This CDR3 is built from 14 residues. The germline V gene encodes CDR1 SNHLY and CDR2 FYNNEI. Losses at the gene ends were 6 bases for V and 10 bases for J; bases not matched to a gene: 11. CDR3 amino acids: CASSLQGAQNPQHF. CDR3 coding DNA: TGTGCCAGCAGCCTCCAGGGGGCGCAGAATCCCCAGCATTTT.

Many counts were recorded for this clonotype. The V call is TRBV12-3 or TRBV12-4, the J call TRBJ1-2; the D gene is possibly TRBD1 (5 bases). The CDR3 spans 14 residues. V lost 3 bases, J lost 7 bases, and 15 bases lay in between. DNA for the CDR3: TGTGCCAGCAGTTTGCAGGACAATGTCTCTGGCTACACCTTC. This sequence encodes CASSLQDNVSGYTF.